The entry that follows covers one T cell receptor beta chain sequence. The data originate from a study of shared clonotypes between healthy human individuals. The CDR3 has 13 residues. The germline V gene has CDR1 MNHNY and CDR2 SVGAGI (reference sequence). With V trimmed by 6 bases and J by 7 bases, 4 bases remained unmatched. The method was immunoSEQ multiplex PCR; TCRdb's version includes in-frame clones alone and lacks a portion of them. The sample holds almost 750,000 clones; 72% are singletons and the top ten take 1.8%. Sample: memory CD4+ T cells sorted from blood. Noted subset: CD45RA-negative fraction. The chain carries TRBV6-6 and TRBJ2-2, with 8 bases fitting TRBD1. This TCR was sampled from a woman in her 30s in good health. The CDR3 DNA follows: TGTGCCAGCAGCAGGGGGCCGGGCGGGGAGCTGTTTTTT. Protein: CASSRGPGGELFF.